The following is a T cell receptor (beta chain) sequence with its context. In its sample, this clone comes out as hyperexpanded (1% or more). Its antigen is not yet known. Base qualities are missing; no much larger clone stands one base away. The library was prepared using the immunoSEQ multiplex PCR assay. On the authors' methods: Frequencies of TCR V beta family usage were compared among the sorted CD8+ T cell populations from blood, dermis and epidermis. TCRdb mirrors the immuneACCESS table, restricted to in-frame sequences. Some clones are absent from its copies; in checked studies, under half trace to an unresolved V gene, and the reason for the others is unknown. V and J calls and clone size are given by that table; D and trimming were obtained from the DNA. The sample table contains over 750 clones; only one count was recorded for roughly 70% of them. The ten largest clones represent over 10% of the sample.

This sample stems from a study of CD49a tissue-resident CD8 T cells in human skin (dated by TCRdb to 2016 to 2017). With respect to the entire study: The study examined tissue-resident memory CD8+ T cell subsets in human skin defined by CD49a, CD69 and CD103 expression.

For roughly 5 healthy donors, CD8+ T cells were sorted from blood, dermis and epidermis, and the TCR beta CDR3 regions of these cells were analysed. All TCR-sequenced donors were healthy individuals, and each provided both blood and skin samples. Sorting was used to isolate CD8+ T cell populations ahead of TCR beta sequencing. Germline trimming amounts to 0 bases on V and 8 bases on J, with 12 as the count of junction bases outside the gene matches. The CDR3 sequence holds 18 residues, the cysteine and phenylalanine included. The read is trimmed to its CDR3 DNA, 54 bases read in frame from base 1. CDR1 and CDR2 (ENHRY, SYGVKD) derive from the germline V gene.

Sample: CLA- CD8+ effector memory T cells sorted from blood. The source is a human donor in good health. This receptor chain uses TRBV10-3 and TRBJ2-1, and 11 junctional nucleotides match TRBD2. This receptor carries the CDR3 CAISESRNSGGAKDEQFF. The sequenced DNA is TGTGCCATCAGTGAGTCGAGGAATAGCGGGGGGGCCAAGGATGAGCAGTTCTTC.